One and the same sample provided the 27 T cell receptor beta chains below, sequenced in a study of spatial heterogeneity in lung cancer. Time point denoted: sample taken at primary tumor resection. Findings and limits, study-wide: The study found that expanded intratumoral alpha and beta TCR counts tracked tumor mutation counts.

Which antigens these TCRs recognize remains unknown. From the 5' RACE reads, TCRdb called clonotypes with MiXCR, one entry per CDR3 protein. The table shows approximately 94,000 distinct CDR3 sequences, with approximately 4.7% occurring only once. Sequenced material: lung tumor tissue, taken at surgery. Source of these receptors: a male donor with early-stage non-small cell lung cancer.

This clonotype was seen repeatedly, ten times or more. This chain links TRBV7-9 with TRBJ2-3, with 7 bases matching TRBD2. Per the germline V gene, CDR1 is SEHNR and CDR2 is FQNEAQ (reference sequence). J lost 4 bases, V lost 3 bases, and 10 bases had no gene match. The CDR3 loop spans 16 amino acids. CDR3 sequence: CASSFSEAGESDTQYF. CDR3 DNA: TGTGCCAGCAGCTTTTCAGAGGCGGGAGAATCAGATACGCAGTATTTT.

This clonotype was detected many times. This sequence joins TRBV6-6 and TRBJ1-5; D remains unclear. Looked up from germline, CDR1 is MNHNY and CDR2 is SVGAGI (reference sequence). CDR3 size: 13 residues. V gave up 5 bases and J gave up 2 bases, with 7 bases separating them. As DNA, the CDR3 is TGTGCCAGCAGTCCTTGGGGCAATCAGCCCCAGCATTTT. It is translated as CASSPWGNQPQHF.

This clonotype has ten or more counts. This sequence joins TRBV12-3 or TRBV12-4 and TRBJ1-5, with D possibly being TRBD1 (5 bases). CDR3 size: 14 residues. V dropped 3 bases and J dropped 6 bases, with 12 bases sitting between them. This CDR3 is CASSFGTRGQPQHF. Here the CDR3 DNA reads TGTGCCAGCAGTTTCGGGACCCGGGGTCAGCCCCAGCATTTT.

This clonotype was observed at least ten times. The chain employs TRBV3-1 and TRBJ2-1; D tentatively fits TRBD1 or TRBD2 (6 bases each). The CDR3 runs 14 residues. CDR1 LGHDT and CDR2 YNNKEL come from the germline V gene (reference sequence). The ends were cut back, 7 bases at V and 8 bases at J, with 18 bases in the middle. The CDR3 loop is CASNMAGHIDEQFF. The CDR3 DNA follows: TGTGCCAGCAATATGGCGGGACATATCGATGAGCAGTTCTTC.

This clonotype came up a few times. The rearrangement joins TRBV5-1 to TRBJ1-4, with D possibly being TRBD1 (5 bases). The CDR3 runs to 14 residues. Germline loops: CDR1 SGHRS, CDR2 YFSETQ. Trimming removed 5 bases from V and 6 bases from J, with 14 bases in between. The DNA for the CDR3 is TGCGCCAGCAGTTACGGGACTCTAGATGAAAAACTGTTTTTT. Amino acid sequence: CASSYGTLDEKLFF.

This clonotype showed up many times. This rearrangement joins TRBV6-6 to TRBJ1-1; 8 nucleotides line up with TRBD1. The trim removed 2 bases at V and 11 bases at J, leaving 4 bases unmatched. CDR1 is MNHNY and CDR2 is SVGAGI in the germline V gene (reference sequence). The CDR3 runs 12 residues. CDR3 bases: TGTGCCAGCAGTTACCCGACAGGGGTTGCTTTCTTT. It specifies CASSYPTGVAFF.

This clonotype was seen ten or more times. Written as DNA, the CDR3 is TGTGCCAGCAGTCCCCCCGACAGGGGGAACCACGAGCAGTACTTC. It codes for CASSPPDRGNHEQYF. The chain uses TRBV28 and TRBJ2-7; TRBD1 agrees at 9 bases. The CDR3 has 15 residues. The germline V gene has CDR1 MDHEN and CDR2 SYDVKM. Trimming removed 5 bases from V and 5 bases from J; junction bases left unmatched: 10.

V gene TRBV2 combines with J gene TRBJ2-7, with D hard to call. The ends were cut back, 4 bases at V and 2 bases at J, with 12 bases in the middle. This CDR3 comprises 14 residues. Germline CDR1 SNHLY, CDR2 FYNNEI. In DNA form, the CDR3 reads TGTGCCAGCAGTGTAACGAGGAGCCCCTACGAGCAGTACTTC. Translated, it gives CASSVTRSPYEQYF.

In its sample, this clonotype was seen a few times. The chain employs TRBV20-1 and TRBJ2-4; TRBD1 agrees at 8 bases. The CDR3 totals 12 residues. V shed 2 bases and J 10 bases; nucleotides not matched to a gene: 4. Germline-derived CDR1 and CDR2 are DFQATT and SNEGSKA (reference sequence). CDR3 region: CSARHTGGIQYF. In DNA, the CDR3 is TGCAGTGCTAGACATACAGGGGGTATTCAGTACTTC.

By share, this clonotype ranks as hyperexpanded (1% or more). The chain combines TRBV7-8 with TRBJ1-1; D call uncertain. There are 16 residues in the CDR3. V lost 1 base and J lost 6, with 18 bases in between. Germline V gene sequence: CDR1 SGHVS, CDR2 FQNEAQ. DNA for the CDR3: TGTGCCAGCAGCTTAGTAGGCTTTGGGCCCGTGGCTGAAGCTTTCTTT. Its protein is CASSLVGFGPVAEAFF.

This clonotype was seen repeatedly, ten times or more. The CDR3 sequence: CSARHEGGTEAFF. CDR3 nucleotides: TGCAGTGCCAGGCACGAGGGCGGCACTGAAGCTTTCTTT. The chain is built from TRBV20-1 and TRBJ1-1; D unclear. Germline V gene data show CDR1 as DFQATT and CDR2 as SNEGSKA (reference sequence). The CDR3 has 13 residues. The V gene lost 6 bases and the J gene lost 4 bases, with 15 bases spanning the gap.

This clonotype was recorded at least ten times. The V gene is TRBV11-2, the J gene TRBJ2-1; D is perhaps TRBD2 (5 bases). Germline V gene data show CDR1 as SGHAT and CDR2 as FQNNGV. This CDR3 contains 14 residues. With 5 bases removed from V and 3 bases from J, the gap between germline ends came to 11 bases. This CDR3 is CASSASGNYNEQFF. CDR3 coding DNA: TGTGCCAGCAGCGCCAGCGGAAACTACAATGAGCAGTTCTTC. The variable domain in full, with the rest retrieved from reference TRBV11-2 and TRBJ2-1, is EAGVAQSPRYKIIEKRQSVAFWCNPISGHATLYWYQQILGQGPKLLIQFQNNGVVDDSQLPKDRFSAERLKGVDSTLKIQPAKLEDSAVYLCASSASGNYNEQFFGPGTRLTVL.

This clonotype has a count of ten or more. This chain uses TRBV7-9 with TRBJ2-2; D unclear. CDR3 length equals 13 residues. Germline V gene data show CDR1 as SEHNR and CDR2 as FQNEAQ (reference sequence). V lost 2 bases to trimming and J lost 5 bases, with 6 bases between them. The CDR3 loop is CASSLSTTGELFF. Written as DNA, the CDR3 is TGTGCCAGCAGCTTATCGACGACCGGGGAGCTGTTTTTT.

This clonotype came up many times. The genes are TRBV2 and TRBJ1-1; 7 bases are a match to TRBD1. Germline V gene lookup returns CDR1 SNHLY and CDR2 FYNNEI. The CDR3 totals 14 residues. Losses at the gene ends were 8 bases for V and 3 bases for J; bases not matched to a gene: 9. CDR3 residues: CASRGGAGDTEAFF. Here the CDR3 DNA reads TGTGCCAGCCGAGGGGGCGCAGGGGACACTGAAGCTTTCTTT.

The sample holds many counts of this clonotype. The V gene is TRBV6-1, the J gene TRBJ2-4; TRBD2 agrees at 11 bases. The V segment lost 4 bases and the J segment 0 bases; nucleotides outside the gene matches: 8. Germline assignment: CDR1 MNHNS and CDR2 SASEGT. The CDR3 contains 18 residues. CDR3 loop: CASSAFRLAGLAKNIQYF. CDR3 coding DNA: TGTGCCAGCAGTGCATTCCGACTAGCGGGATTAGCCAAAAACATTCAGTACTTC.

This clonotype was seen repeatedly, ten times or more. The rearrangement joins TRBV4-1 to TRBJ2-2; D is ambiguous. The CDR3 runs to 14 residues. Trimming pared 2 bases from V and 4 bases from J, leaving 8 bases between. In germline, CDR1 is MGHRA, CDR2 YSYEKL. For the CDR3, the DNA is TGCGCCAGCAGCCAATTCGGAGTCACCGGGGAGCTGTTTTTT. Translating it yields CASSQFGVTGELFF.

The rearrangement links TRBV12-3 or TRBV12-4 to TRBJ1-2; D is possibly TRBD1 (5 bases). This CDR3 region has 13 residues. Trimming left V 2 bases short and J 4 bases short, with 8 bases between. The CDR3 coding sequence is TGTGCCAGCAGTTTAAGCAGGGTCTATGGCTACACCTTC. Amino acids: CASSLSRVYGYTF.

This clonotype came up many times. The genes are TRBV28 and TRBJ2-1, with 11 bases matching TRBD2. This CDR3 comprises 22 residues. Germline CDR1 is MDHEN and CDR2 is SYDVKM. J gave up 4 bases and V 4 bases, and 24 bases lay outside the gene matches. CDR3 in DNA: TGTGCCAGCAGTTCCCTACACTTTGACCTTACTGTAGCGGGAGGGCGGTACAATGAGCAGTTCTTC. Residues: CASSSLHFDLTVAGGRYNEQFF. Together with reference TRBV28 and TRBJ2-1, the CDR3 gives the full variable domain: DVKVTQSSRYLVKRTGEKVFLECVQDMDHENMFWYRQDPGLGLRLIYFSYDVKMKEKGDIPEGYSVSREKKERFSLILESASTNQTSMYLCASSSLHFDLTVAGGRYNEQFFGPGTRLTVL.

This chain joins TRBV28 and TRBJ1-2, with D perhaps TRBD1 (6 bases). CDR3 size: 15 residues. V was pared by 6 bases and J by 8 bases, with 22 bases between. Germline V lookup: CDR1 MDHEN, CDR2 SYDVKM. CDR3 nucleotide sequence: TGTGCCAGCAGCCCCCCGGAAGGGGGGATGGGGGGCTACACCTTC. Residues: CASSPPEGGMGGYTF.

This clonotype appeared many times. This chain uses TRBV7-2 with TRBJ2-3; possibly TRBD1 or TRBD2 for D (5 bases each). The CDR3 sequence is 14 residues long. Between the trimmed V and J ends, which lost 1 base and 4 bases, there was a span of 9 bases. Germline V gene sequence: CDR1 SGHTA, CDR2 FQGNSA. CDR3 protein: CASSLDQGADTQYF. The CDR3 nucleotides read TGTGCCAGCAGCTTAGACCAGGGAGCAGATACGCAGTATTTT.

Many counts were recorded for this clonotype. The chain links TRBV11-2 to TRBJ1-5; 9 positions match TRBD1. Germline values: CDR1 SGHAT, CDR2 FQNNGV. V trimming: 1 base; J trimming: 9 bases; junction bases outside the gene matches: 4. The CDR3 contains 14 residues. CDR3 amino acids: CASSLGGTGRPQHF. The CDR3 DNA follows: TGTGCCAGCAGCTTAGGGGGGACAGGGCGGCCCCAGCATTTT.

This clonotype was seen a handful of times. This CDR3 is CASSLAPQGSETQYF. The CDR3 coding sequence is TGTGCCAGCAGCTTAGCGCCACAGGGTAGCGAGACCCAGTACTTC. V is TRBV7-9 and J is TRBJ2-5; possibly TRBD1 for D (6 bases). The V gene lost 0 bases and the J gene lost 5 bases, with 13 bases spanning the gap. Germline CDR1 is SEHNR and CDR2 is FQNEAQ (reference sequence). The CDR3 has 15 residues. Complete variable domain (other parts from reference TRBV7-9 and TRBJ2-5): DTGVSQNPRHKITKRGQNVTFRCDPISEHNRLYWYRQTLGQGPEFLTYFQNEAQLEKSRLLSDRFSAERPKGSFSTLEIQRTEQGDSAMYLCASSLAPQGSETQYFGPGTRLLVL.

This clonotype was observed many times. The chain links TRBV2 to TRBJ2-3; 9 positions agree with TRBD1. This CDR3 comprises 14 residues. Germline CDR1 SNHLY, CDR2 FYNNEI. The trim removed 5 bases at V and 3 bases at J, leaving 3 bases unmatched. The CDR3 nucleotides are TGTGCCAGCAGTACCGGGACAGGGACAGATACGCAGTATTTT. It translates to CASSTGTGTDTQYF. The whole variable domain, remainder taken from reference TRBV2 and TRBJ2-3, is EPEVTQTPSHQVTQMGQEVILRCVPISNHLYFYWYRQILGQKVEFLVSFYNNEISEKSEIFDDQFSVERPDGSNFTLKIRSTKLEDSAMYFCASSTGTGTDTQYFGPGTRLTVL.

A remark on this clonotype: This may arise from a read error, as a much more abundant clone is one base away. The chain employs TRBV7-8 and TRBJ2-1, with D tentatively TRBD2 (5 bases). The V gene's germline CDR1 is SGHVS and CDR2 FQNEAQ. Trimming pared 1 base from V and 7 bases from J, leaving 8 bases between. The CDR3 extends over 13 amino acids. The CDR3: CASSLDGVNEQFF. CDR3 nucleotides: TGTGCCAGCAGCTTAGACGGGGTAAATGAGCAGTTCTTC. The variable domain in full, with the rest retrieved from reference TRBV7-8 and TRBJ2-1, is GAGVSQSPRYKVAKRGQDVALRCDPISGHVSLFWYQQALGQGPEFLTYFQNEAQLDKSGLPSDRFFAERPEGSVSTLKIQRTQQEDSAVYLCASSLDGVNEQFFGPGTRLTVL.

The V and J genes are TRBV29-1 and TRBJ2-5, with D tentatively TRBD2 (6 bases). Germline V gene data show CDR1 as SQVTM and CDR2 as ANQGSEA. V dropped 0 bases and J dropped 5 bases, with 13 bases sitting between them. The CDR3 is 14 residues long. Here the CDR3 DNA reads TGCAGCGTTGAAGAGGCGGGGCGGCGGGAGACCCAGTACTTC. This sequence encodes CSVEEAGRRETQYF.

This clonotype was detected ten times or more. The rearrangement uses TRBV5-6 and TRBJ2-2, with D possibly matching TRBD1 (5 bases). The CDR3 has 13 amino acids. Germline CDR1 reads SGHDT; CDR2 reads YYEEEE. The V gene lost 5 bases and the J gene lost 5 bases, with 10 bases spanning the gap. The CDR3: CASRGRRTGELFF. CDR3 nucleotide sequence: TGTGCCAGCAGGGGGCGCAGGACCGGGGAGCTGTTTTTT.

This clonotype was observed at least ten times. This sequence joins TRBV20-1 and TRBJ2-3; TRBD2 matches at 7 bases. This CDR3 is built from 14 residues. Germline V lookup: CDR1 DFQATT, CDR2 SNEGSKA (reference sequence). Unmatched junction bases numbered 12, after V lost 6 bases and J lost 6 bases. The CDR3 spells CSAEGRAERDTQYF. As DNA, the CDR3 is TGCAGTGCCGAGGGGAGGGCTGAACGGGATACGCAGTATTTT.